This entry lists 5 T cell receptor beta chains sequenced from one sample in a study of CD8 T cells in Susac syndrome. Random hexamers served to reverse transcribe roughly 0.45 to 1 ug RNA. One entry per CDR3 protein results from TCRdb running MiXCR on the immunoSEQ multiplex PCR reads. Among about 190,000 distinct CDR3 sequences listed, nearly 97% were seen once. Sequenced sample: CD4+ T cells from PBMCs. The receptor set was obtained from a human donor with Susac syndrome.

In DNA, the CDR3 is TGTGCCGTAAACCGAGGCACCGGGGAGCTGTTTTTT. Translating it yields CAVNRGTGELFF. The chain joins TRBV12-3 or TRBV12-4 to TRBJ2-2; D not certain. The CDR3 runs to 12 residues. Between the trimmed V and J ends, which lost 11 bases and 4 bases, there was a span of 11 bases.

This chain joins TRBV30 and TRBJ1-2; no firm D call. The V and J ends lost 4 bases and 6 bases respectively, with 6 bases between them. The CDR3 is made up of 10 amino acids. The germline gives CDR1 GTSNPN, CDR2 SVGIG (reference sequence). The CDR3, as DNA: TGTGCCTGGAAGAAGAATGGCTACACCTTC. Translated: CAWKKNGYTF.

The J gene is TRBJ2-7, the V gene TRBV2, with 7 bases that match TRBD1. This CDR3 region has 13 residues. V lost 10 bases, J lost 4 bases, and 10 bases stayed unmatched. Germline CDR1 SNHLY, CDR2 FYNNEI. The CDR3 nucleotides read TGTGCCACTAACCGGGACAGTCTATACGAGCAGTACTTC. Translated, it gives CATNRDSLYEQYF.

On this clonotype itself: At one of its ends the junction is not consistent with the germline gene, which may arise from a read error. The rearrangement links TRBV23-1 to TRBJ1-2, with D unclear. TRBV23-1 is filed as an ORF, its function uncertain. The CDR3 runs to 12 residues. The CDR3 DNA reads TGCGCCAGCAGTCAATCCTGCGGTTCCGGTGTCTTC. Encoded protein: CASSQSCGSGVF.

DNA for the CDR3: TGCAGTGCTAGAGCCCGTGCCGTCACTGAAGCTTTCTTT. It encodes CSARARAVTEAFF. The chain couples TRBV20-1 to TRBJ1-1; D ambiguous. CDR1 and CDR2 from the germline V gene are DFQATT and SNEGSKA (reference sequence). Trimming took 1 base from V and 4 from J, leaving 10 bases between them. The length of the CDR3 is 13 residues.